This T cell receptor (beta chain) is from a study of blood T cell repertoires in COVID-19. Background on the study: Sources were T cells, B-cell-depleted T cells, or PBMCs; the material itself was cDNA or gDNA.

The protocol was immunoSEQ multiplex PCR, while the TCRdb copy is restricted to in-frame clones and leaves out a portion. The table includes about 67,000 clones, around 87% detected once. V shed 1 base, J shed 2 bases, and the junction held 8 bases outside the gene matches. CDR3 length equals 17 residues. Germline V lookup: CDR1 SGHNT, CDR2 YENEEA. This chain uses TRBV11-3 with TRBJ2-7, with TRBD2 matching over 10 bases. The sample taken for sequencing was peripheral blood. This TCR came from a middle-aged man with active COVID-19. The CDR3 reads CASSLGETGTSAYEQYF. In DNA, the CDR3 is TGTGCCAGCAGCTTAGGAGAAACCGGGACTAGCGCCTACGAGCAGTACTTC.